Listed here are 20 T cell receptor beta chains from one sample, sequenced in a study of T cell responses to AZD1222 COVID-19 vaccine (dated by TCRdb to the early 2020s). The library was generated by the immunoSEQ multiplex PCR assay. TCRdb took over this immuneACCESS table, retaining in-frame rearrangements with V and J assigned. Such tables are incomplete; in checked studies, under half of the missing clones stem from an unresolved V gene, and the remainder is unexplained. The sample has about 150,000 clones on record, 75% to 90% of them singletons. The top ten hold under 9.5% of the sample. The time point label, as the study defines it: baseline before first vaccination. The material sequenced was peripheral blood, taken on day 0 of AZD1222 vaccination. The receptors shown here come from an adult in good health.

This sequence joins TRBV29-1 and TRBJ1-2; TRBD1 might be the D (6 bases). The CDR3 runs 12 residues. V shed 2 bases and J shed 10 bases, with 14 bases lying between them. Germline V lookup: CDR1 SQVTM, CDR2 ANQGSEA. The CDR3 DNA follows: TGCAGCGTTGAAATGGACAGCGTACACTACACCTTC. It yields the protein CSVEMDSVHYTF.

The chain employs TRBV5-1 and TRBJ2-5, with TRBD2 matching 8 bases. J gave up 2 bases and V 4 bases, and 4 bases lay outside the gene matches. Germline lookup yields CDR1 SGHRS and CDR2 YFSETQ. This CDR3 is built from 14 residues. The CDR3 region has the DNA TGCGCCAGCAGCCCAGGGACTAGTCAAGAGACCCAGTACTTC. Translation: CASSPGTSQETQYF.

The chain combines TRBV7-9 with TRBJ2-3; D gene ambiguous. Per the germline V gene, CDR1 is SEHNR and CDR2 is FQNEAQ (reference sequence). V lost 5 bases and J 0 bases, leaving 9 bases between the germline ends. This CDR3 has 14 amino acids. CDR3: CASSPVRSTDTQYF. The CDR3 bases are TGTGCCAGCAGCCCGGTCCGTAGCACAGATACGCAGTATTTT.

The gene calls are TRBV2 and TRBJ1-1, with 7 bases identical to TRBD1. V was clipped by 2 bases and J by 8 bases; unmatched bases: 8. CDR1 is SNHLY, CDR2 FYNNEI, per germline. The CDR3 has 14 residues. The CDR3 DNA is TGTGCCAGCAGTGAAACCCAAGGGGGCAGGGAAGCTTTCTTT. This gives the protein CASSETQGGREAFF. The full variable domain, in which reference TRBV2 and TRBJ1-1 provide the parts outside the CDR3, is EPEVTQTPSHQVTQMGQEVILRCVPISNHLYFYWYRQILGQKVEFLVSFYNNEISEKSEIFDDQFSVERPDGSNFTLKIRSTKLEDSAMYFCASSETQGGREAFFGQGTRLTVV.

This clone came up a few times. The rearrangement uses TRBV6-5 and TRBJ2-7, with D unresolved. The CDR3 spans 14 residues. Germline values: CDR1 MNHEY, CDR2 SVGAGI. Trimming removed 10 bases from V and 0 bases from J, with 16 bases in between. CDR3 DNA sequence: TGTGCCACCACCCGGACCTACAGCTCCTACGAGCAGTACTTC. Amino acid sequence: CATTRTYSSYEQYF.

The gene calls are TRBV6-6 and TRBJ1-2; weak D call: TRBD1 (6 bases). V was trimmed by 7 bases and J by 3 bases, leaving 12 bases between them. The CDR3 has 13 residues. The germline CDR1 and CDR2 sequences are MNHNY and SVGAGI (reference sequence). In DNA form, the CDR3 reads TGTGCCAGCAACGACAGGATGGACTATGGCTACACCTTC. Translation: CASNDRMDYGYTF.

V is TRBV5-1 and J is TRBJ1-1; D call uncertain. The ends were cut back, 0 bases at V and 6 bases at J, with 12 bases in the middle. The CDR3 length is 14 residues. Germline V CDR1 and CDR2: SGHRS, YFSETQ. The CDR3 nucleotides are TGCGCCAGCAGCTTGGTCGTTTCGAGTGCTGAAGCTTTCTTT. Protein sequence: CASSLVVSSAEAFF.

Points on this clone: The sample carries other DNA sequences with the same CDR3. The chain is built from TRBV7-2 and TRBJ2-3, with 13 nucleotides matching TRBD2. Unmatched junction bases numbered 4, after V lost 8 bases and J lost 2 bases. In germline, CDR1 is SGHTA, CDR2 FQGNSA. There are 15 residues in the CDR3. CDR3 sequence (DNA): TGTGCCAGCTCACTAGCGGGGGGGCCCACAGATACGCAGTATTTT. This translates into CASSLAGGPTDTQYF.

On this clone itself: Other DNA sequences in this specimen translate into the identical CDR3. CDR3 loop: CASSLGVNYGYTF. Written as DNA, the CDR3 is TGTGCCAGCAGCTTGGGGGTCAACTATGGCTACACCTTC. The chain has TRBV7-2 and TRBJ1-2, with D possibly matching TRBD1 (5 bases). Trimming pared 3 bases from V and 2 bases from J, leaving 7 bases between. From germline, CDR1 is SGHTA and CDR2 FQGNSA. This CDR3 spans 13 amino acids.

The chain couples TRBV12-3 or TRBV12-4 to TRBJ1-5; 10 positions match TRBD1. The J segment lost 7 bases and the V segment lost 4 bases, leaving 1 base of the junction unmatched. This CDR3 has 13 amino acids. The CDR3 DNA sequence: TGTGCCAGCAGTTCGGGACAGGGGCAGCCCCAGCATTTT. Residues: CASSSGQGQPQHF.

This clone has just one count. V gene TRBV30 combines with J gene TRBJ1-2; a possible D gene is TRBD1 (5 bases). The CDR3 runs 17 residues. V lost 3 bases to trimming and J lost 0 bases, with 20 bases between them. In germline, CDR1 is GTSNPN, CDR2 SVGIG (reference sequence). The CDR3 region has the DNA TGTGCCTGGAGGGGTCCCCGGGGCCACCGGGCTAACTATGGCTACACCTTC. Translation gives CAWRGPRGHRANYGYTF.

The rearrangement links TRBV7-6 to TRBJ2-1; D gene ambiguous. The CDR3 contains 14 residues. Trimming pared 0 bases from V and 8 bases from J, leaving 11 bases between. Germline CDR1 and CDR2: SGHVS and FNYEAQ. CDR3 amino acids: CASSLAVPFHEQFF. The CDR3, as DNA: TGTGCCAGCAGCTTAGCGGTTCCCTTTCATGAGCAGTTCTTC.

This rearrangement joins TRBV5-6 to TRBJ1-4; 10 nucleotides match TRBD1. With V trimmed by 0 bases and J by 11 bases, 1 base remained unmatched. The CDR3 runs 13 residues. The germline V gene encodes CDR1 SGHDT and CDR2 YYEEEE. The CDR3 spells CASSLGTGGKLFF. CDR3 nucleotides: TGTGCCAGCAGCTTGGGGACAGGGGGGAAACTGTTTTTT.

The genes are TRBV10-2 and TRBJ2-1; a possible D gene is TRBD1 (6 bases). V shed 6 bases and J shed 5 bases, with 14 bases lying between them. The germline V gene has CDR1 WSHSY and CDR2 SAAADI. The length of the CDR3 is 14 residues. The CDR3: CASSLPDSHNEQFF. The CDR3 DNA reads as TGCGCCAGCAGCCTCCCGGACAGTCACAATGAGCAGTTCTTC.

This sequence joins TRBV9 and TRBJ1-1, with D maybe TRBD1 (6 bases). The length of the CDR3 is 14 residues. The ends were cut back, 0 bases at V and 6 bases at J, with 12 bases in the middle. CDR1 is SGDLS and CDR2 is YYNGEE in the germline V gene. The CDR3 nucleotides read TGTGCCAGCAGCGTAGGACGGGGGGGCCCTGAAGCTTTCTTT. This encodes CASSVGRGGPEAFF.

The CDR3 protein is CASTGLNTEAFF. In nucleotides, the CDR3 is TGTGCCAGCACAGGACTAAACACTGAAGCTTTCTTT. The rearrangement links TRBV2 to TRBJ1-1; no clear D gene. The CDR3 is 12 amino acids. V lost 7 bases to trimming and J lost 2 bases, with 8 bases between them. The germline CDR1 and CDR2 sequences are SNHLY and FYNNEI.

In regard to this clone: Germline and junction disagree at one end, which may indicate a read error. CDR3 coding DNA: TGTGCCAGCGGTTACGATGGTCAGCCCCAGCATTTT. It translates to CASGYDGQPQHF. The J gene is TRBJ1-5, the V gene TRBV6-5; D is unclear. Per the germline V gene, CDR1 is MNHEY and CDR2 is SVGAGI. CDR3 length equals 12 residues.

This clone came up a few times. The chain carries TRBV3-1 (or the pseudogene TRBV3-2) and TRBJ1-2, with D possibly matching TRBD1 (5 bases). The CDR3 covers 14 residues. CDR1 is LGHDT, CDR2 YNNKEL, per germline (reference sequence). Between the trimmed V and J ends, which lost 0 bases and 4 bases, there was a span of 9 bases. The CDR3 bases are TGTGCCAGCAGCCAAGAGTACAGGCCCTATGGCTACACCTTC. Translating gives CASSQEYRPYGYTF.

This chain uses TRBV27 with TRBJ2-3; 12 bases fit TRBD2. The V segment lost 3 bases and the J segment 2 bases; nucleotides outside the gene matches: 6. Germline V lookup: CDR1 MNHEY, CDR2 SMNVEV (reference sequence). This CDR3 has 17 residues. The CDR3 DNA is TGTGCCAGCAGTTTCTGGCCTAGCGGGGGGGACACAGATACGCAGTATTTT. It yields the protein CASSFWPSGGDTDTQYF.

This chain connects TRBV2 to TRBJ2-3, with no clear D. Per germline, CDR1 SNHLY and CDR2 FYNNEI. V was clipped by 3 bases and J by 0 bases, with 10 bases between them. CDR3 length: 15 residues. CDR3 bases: TGTGCCAGCAGTGATATTGGATTCAGCACAGATACGCAGTATTTT. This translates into CASSDIGFSTDTQYF.